The following is a T cell receptor beta chain sequence with its context. This record belongs to a study of T cell changes during pregnancy in multiple sclerosis. The CDR3 length is 14 residues. Looked up from germline, CDR1 is LGHNT and CDR2 is FRNRAP. V lost 8 bases and J lost 1; bases outside the gene matches: 7. Some clones are missing from TCRdb's copy, which holds only in-frame ones; the method was immunoSEQ multiplex PCR. This table has 91,000 or so clones, 92% appearing once. The source is a female donor with multiple sclerosis, enrolled in a pregnancy study. The specimen comprised peripheral blood, sampled after pregnancy. The chain joins TRBV12-5 to TRBJ2-7, with 8 bases fitting TRBD2. This CDR3 reads CASSGSGISYEQYF. The CDR3 DNA is TGTGCTAGTTCGGGTAGCGGGATATCCTACGAGCAGTACTTC.